These T cell receptor beta chains were read from a single sample in a study of cytomegalovirus exposure and HLA in healthy donors. The data were produced by immunoSEQ multiplex PCR, yet TCRdb's version contains in-frame clones alone and is incomplete. The table lists approximately 43,000 clones. The specimen was PBMCs. The source of these receptors is a woman in her thirties in good health and CMV-seronegative. CDR3s include the opening cysteine and the closing phenylalanine or tryptophan. D genes are given only for firm matches.

D gene	J gene	V gene	CDR3 protein	CDR3 DNA
.	TRBJ2-1	TRBV5-4	CATRDGGYSAYEQFF	TGTGCCACCCGCGATGGGGGGTATTCTGCCTATGAGCAGTTCTTC
.	TRBJ1-2	TRBV30	CAGSVTVAGSYGYTF	TGTGCCGGGAGTGTCACTGTAGCCGGCAGCTATGGCTACACCTTC
.	TRBJ1-5	TRBV6-5	CASSYSYRTQNQPQHF	TGTGCCAGCAGTTACTCTTATAGGACACAAAATCAGCCCCAGCATTTT
.	TRBJ2-2	TRBV30	CAWSRQYTGELFF	TGTGCCTGGAGTAGACAGTACACCGGGGAGCTGTTTTTT
.	TRBJ1-3	TRBV9	CASSVGDRPGNTIYF	TGTGCCAGCAGCGTTGGAGACCGACCTGGAAACACCATATATTTT
TRBD1	TRBJ1-2	TRBV5-4	CASSARDRDYGYTF	TGTGCCAGCAGCGCCCGGGACAGGGACTATGGCTACACCTTC
TRBD2	TRBJ2-1	TRBV4-1	CASSQIAGGYNEQFF	TGCGCCAGCAGCCAGATAGCGGGAGGGTACAATGAGCAGTTCTTC
TRBD2	TRBJ2-7	TRBV7-2	CASSTASGRNEQYF	TGTGCCAGCAGCACCGCTAGCGGGAGGAACGAGCAGTACTTC
.	TRBJ1-5	TRBV7-7	CASSLGRGQPQHF	TGTGCTAGCAGCTTAGGGAGGGGTCAGCCCCAGCATTTT
TRBD1	TRBJ2-7	TRBV11-2	CASSLRTGSREQYF	TGTGCCAGCAGCCTCCGGACAGGGTCCAGAGAGCAGTACTTC
.	TRBJ2-7	TRBV20-1	CSARAVGTRF	TGCAGTGCTAGAGCGGTCGGGACAAGGTTC
TRBD2	TRBJ2-3	TRBV7-9	CASSFRTSGRYADTQYF	TGTGCCAGCAGTTTTAGGACTAGCGGGAGGTACGCAGATACGCAGTATTTT
.	TRBJ2-5	TRBV5-1	CASSWGGTAETQYF	TGCGCCAGCAGCTGGGGCGGGACAGCAGAGACCCAGTACTTC
TRBD1	TRBJ1-2	TRBV25-1	CASSALRRGQGYYGYTF	TGTGCCAGCAGTGCTCTAAGGAGGGGACAGGGGTACTATGGCTACACCTTC
TRBD2	TRBJ2-7	TRBV18	CASSPRERESYEQYF	TGTGCCAGCTCACCCAGGGAGCGGGAGTCCTACGAGCAGTACTTC
.	TRBJ1-1	TRBV6-1	CASGGRQTEAFF	TGTGCCAGCGGGGGGAGACAAACTGAAGCTTTCTTT
TRBD2	TRBJ2-5	TRBV7-2	CASSLGSGLKTQYF	TGTGCCAGCAGCTTAGGTAGCGGGCTGAAGACCCAGTACTTC
TRBD1	TRBJ2-7	TRBV10-2	CASGTGGEQYF	TGCGCCAGCGGGACAGGAGGAGAGCAGTACTTC
TRBD1	TRBJ1-5	TRBV6-1	CASSGLTGAVEPQHF	TGTGCCAGCAGTGGCTTGACAGGGGCCGTGGAGCCCCAGCATTTT
TRBD2	TRBJ2-3	TRBV25-1	CASKGGRIADTQYF	TGTGCCAGCAAGGGCGGGAGGATCGCAGATACGCAGTATTTT
TRBD2	TRBJ2-1	TRBV27	CASSPPGGWASGQFF	TGTGCCAGCAGTCCTCCGGGAGGATGGGCCAGTGGGCAGTTCTTC
.	TRBJ2-7	TRBV4-2	CASSQDSSGQPYEQYF	TGTGCCAGCAGCCAGGACAGTAGCGGGCAACCCTACGAGCAGTACTTC
.	TRBJ1-1	TRBV19	CASSWRSRTEAFF	TGTGCCAGTAGTTGGCGGTCCCGCACTGAAGCTTTCTTT
.	TRBJ2-7	TRBV7-8	CASSLALVIYEQYF	TGTGCCAGCAGCTTAGCTCTAGTGATCTACGAGCAGTACTTC
.	TRBJ1-5	TRBV5-1	CASSLAGRGNQPQHF	TGCGCCAGCAGCTTGGCCGGTAGGGGTAATCAGCCCCAGCATTTT
.	TRBJ1-1	TRBV6-1	CAAAGVAEAFF	TGTGCCGCCGCAGGGGTCGCTGAAGCTTTCTTT
TRBD1	TRBJ1-5	TRBV19	CASSGTENQPQHF	TGTGCCAGTAGCGGGACAGAGAATCAGCCCCAGCATTTT
.	TRBJ2-6	TRBV7-2	CASSSTGQSSGANVLTF	TGTGCCAGCAGCTCGACGGGACAAAGCTCTGGGGCCAACGTCCTGACTTTC
.	TRBJ1-2	TRBV6-5	CASSYSTGNADYGYTF	TGTGCCAGCAGTTACTCGACAGGTAACGCGGACTATGGCTACACCTTC
TRBD2	TRBJ2-7	TRBV4-1	CASSQVPGLAGSYEQYF	TGCGCCAGCAGCCAAGTCCCGGGACTAGCGGGATCCTACGAGCAGTACTTC
.	TRBJ2-3	TRBV18	CASSELPSTDTQYF	TGTGCCAGCTCCGAACTCCCTAGCACAGATACGCAGTATTTT
TRBD1	TRBJ1-1	TRBV29-1	CSIWTGLNTEAFF	TGCAGCATATGGACAGGGTTGAACACTGAAGCTTTCTTT
.	TRBJ2-5	TRBV18	CASSPPSMETQYF	TGTGCCAGCTCACCACCAAGCATGGAGACCCAGTACTTC
TRBD1	TRBJ1-4	TRBV28	CASGQGSEKLFF	TGTGCCAGCGGACAGGGCTCTGAAAAACTGTTTTTT
TRBD1	TRBJ1-5	TRBV5-1	CASSLVTGDNQPQHF	TGCGCCAGCAGCTTGGTGACAGGGGACAATCAGCCCCAGCATTTT
.	TRBJ1-1	TRBV4-1	CASSQSRAAGTFDMNTEAFF	TGCGCCAGCAGCCAAAGTCGGGCGGCAGGGACTTTTGACATGAACACTGAAGCTTTCTTT
TRBD2	TRBJ2-1	TRBV30	CAWSVFWLTRSLAGGRNEQFF	TGTGCCTGGAGTGTATTCTGGCTGACCCGTTCACTAGCGGGAGGGCGGAATGAGCAGTTCTTC
TRBD1	TRBJ2-7	TRBV4-3	CASSQDGPRDRGLSYEQYF	TGCGCCAGCAGCCAAGACGGTCCTCGGGACAGGGGTCTGTCGTACGAGCAGTACTTC
TRBD1	TRBJ2-2	TRBV30	CAWRGGTVNTGELFF	TGTGCCTGGAGAGGGGGCACGGTGAACACCGGGGAGCTGTTTTTT
.	TRBJ2-5	TRBV4-3	CASSQDGPARETQYF	TGCGCCAGCAGCCAAGACGGTCCTGCGCGAGAGACCCAGTACTTC
TRBD2	TRBJ2-7	TRBV6-5	CASSRPAGGDYEQYF	TGTGCCAGCTCTCGGCCGGCGGGGGGCGACTACGAGCAGTACTTC
TRBD1	TRBJ1-5	TRBV18	CASSLGQEQPQHF	TGTGCCAGCTCACTCGGACAGGAGCAGCCCCAGCATTTT
TRBD2	TRBJ2-5	TRBV7-3	CASSLTGLAGGETQYF	TGTGCCAGCAGCTTAACAGGACTAGCGGGAGGGGAGACCCAGTACTTC
TRBD1	TRBJ2-1	TRBV6-5	CASSSTGDNYNEQFF	TGTGCCAGCAGTTCGACAGGGGATAACTACAATGAGCAGTTCTTC
TRBD1	TRBJ1-4	TRBV7-9	CASSFGTGVGTNEKLFF	TGTGCCAGCAGCTTCGGGACAGGGGTCGGGACTAATGAAAAACTGTTTTTT
TRBD2	TRBJ2-1	TRBV7-9	CASSQLAGEYNEQFF	TGTGCCAGCAGCCAACTAGCGGGAGAGTACAATGAGCAGTTCTTC
TRBD1	TRBJ1-2	TRBV18	CASSPREGTGENYGYTF	TGTGCCAGCTCACCAAGAGAGGGGACAGGGGAAAACTATGGCTACACCTTC
.	TRBJ1-3	TRBV12-5	CASGLVLTGKANTIYF	TGTGCTAGTGGTTTGGTACTTACAGGGAAGGCAAACACCATATATTTT